Presented here are 20 T cell receptor beta chains from one specimen sequenced in a study of T cell responses to AZD1222 COVID-19 vaccine. Here immunoSEQ multiplex PCR was the method, and the copy in TCRdb shows in-frame clones only, minus some. The sample lists around 140,000 clones, more than 70% occurring once. The specimen was peripheral blood, collected on day 0 of AZD1222 vaccination. These receptors were taken from an adult in good health.

The chain recombines TRBV16 with TRBJ1-2; D gene ambiguous. Germline V gene sequence: CDR1 KGHSY, CDR2 FQNENV. The CDR3 has 15 amino acids. V was shortened by 4 bases and J by 0 bases, with 12 bases between the two germline ends. CDR3 residues: CASSLATSANYGYTF. Here the CDR3 DNA reads TGTGCCAGCAGCCTAGCAACGTCCGCTAACTATGGCTACACCTTC.

The chain carries TRBV29-1 and TRBJ2-4; 7 positions match TRBD1. The J segment lost 3 bases and the V segment lost 6 bases, leaving 8 bases of the junction unmatched. Germline CDR1 SQVTM, CDR2 ANQGSEA. CDR3 length equals 14 residues. DNA for the CDR3: TGCAGCGTCTACAGGGGCACGGGCAAAAACATTCAGTACTTC. Encoded protein: CSVYRGTGKNIQYF.

The CDR3 coding sequence is TGTGCCAGCAGCACCGGGACAGCCTCCTACGAGCAGTACTTC. Protein: CASSTGTASYEQYF. The chain uses TRBV6-2 or TRBV6-3 and TRBJ2-7, with 7 bases lining up with TRBD1. The germline V gene has CDR1 MNHEY and CDR2 SVGEGT. With V trimmed by 6 bases and J by 0 bases, 5 bases remained unmatched. This CDR3 has 14 residues.

The chain is built from TRBV19 and TRBJ1-3; D is perhaps TRBD1 (5 bases). V was cut by 5 bases and J by 2 bases, with 13 bases left in between. CDR3 size: 15 residues. CDR1 is LNHDA, CDR2 SQIVND, per germline (reference sequence). The chain's CDR3 is CASSSRRGAGNTIYF. The DNA for the CDR3 is TGTGCCAGTAGTTCCCGCCGGGGGGCTGGAAACACCATATATTTT.

CDR3 amino acids: CASSQQAGDYEQYF. In nucleotides, the CDR3 is TGCGCCAGCAGCCAGCAGGCAGGGGACTACGAGCAGTACTTC. V is TRBV4-1 and J is TRBJ2-7, with D perhaps TRBD1 (6 bases). The V gene's germline CDR1 is MGHRA and CDR2 YSYEKL. V gave up 3 bases and J gave up 3 bases, with 12 bases separating them. The CDR3 length is 14 residues.

The chain couples TRBV30 to TRBJ2-5; 10 nucleotides agree with TRBD2. J gave up 9 bases and V 0 bases, and 4 bases lay outside the gene matches. Germline loops: CDR1 GTSNPN, CDR2 SVGIG (reference sequence). The CDR3 totals 13 residues. The CDR3 is CAWSVRLAGAQYF. The CDR3 bases are TGTGCCTGGAGTGTACGTCTAGCGGGGGCCCAGTACTTC.

The chain uses TRBV27 and TRBJ1-5; D perhaps matches TRBD1 (5 bases). Trimming removed 4 bases from V and 0 bases from J, with 16 bases in between. The length of the CDR3 is 17 residues. CDR1 and CDR2 from the germline V gene are MNHEY and SMNVEV (reference sequence). CDR3 nucleotides: TGTGCCAGCAGTTCACTCCGTCCAGGGTATAGCAATCAGCCCCAGCATTTT. Its protein product is CASSSLRPGYSNQPQHF.

The chain is built from TRBV27 and TRBJ1-1; tentatively, D is TRBD1 (6 bases). The CDR3 loop spans 14 amino acids. CDR1 is MNHEY, CDR2 SMNVEV, per germline (reference sequence). V was clipped by 5 bases and J by 4 bases, with 14 bases between them. The CDR3 loop reads CASSPVGASTEAFF. The CDR3 DNA reads as TGTGCCAGCAGTCCAGTGGGGGCTAGCACTGAAGCTTTCTTT.

The chain is built from TRBV19 and TRBJ1-5; TRBD1 might be the D (6 bases). CDR1 is LNHDA and CDR2 is SQIVND in the germline V gene (reference sequence). The CDR3 totals 19 residues. Trimming removed 10 bases at V and 2 bases at J, with 30 bases between. CDR3 protein: CATYSRLQGRKGGNQPQHF. The CDR3 DNA sequence: TGTGCCACCTACTCCCGATTACAAGGCAGAAAGGGGGGCAATCAGCCCCAGCATTTT.

This rearrangement joins TRBV13 to TRBJ2-7; D uncertain. The V end lost 0 bases, the J end lost 2 bases, and 8 bases lay between the germline ends. Germline-derived CDR1 and CDR2 are PRHDT and FYEKMQ (reference sequence). This CDR3 comprises 14 residues. The CDR3 DNA reads as TGTGCCAGCAGCTTAGGACATGCACCCTACGAGCAGTACTTC. Translating it yields CASSLGHAPYEQYF.

V and J are TRBV12-3 or TRBV12-4 and TRBJ1-2; a possible D gene is TRBD1 (5 bases). V was trimmed by 4 bases and J by 9 bases, leaving 12 bases between them. The CDR3 length is 12 residues. As DNA, the CDR3 is TGTGCCAGCAGTTCGGGCAGGGACCGCTACACCTTC. Amino acid sequence: CASSSGRDRYTF.

The chain couples TRBV10-2 to TRBJ1-6; D uncertain. CDR1 WSHSY and CDR2 SAAADI come from the germline V gene. The V end lost 3 bases, the J end lost 7 bases, and 10 bases lay between the germline ends. This CDR3 is 14 amino acids long. CDR3: CASSEGSLNSPLHF. Written as DNA, the CDR3 is TGCGCCAGCAGTGAAGGTAGTTTAAATTCACCCCTCCACTTT.

The J gene is TRBJ1-4, the V gene TRBV7-9; D is uncertain. Germline CDR1 and CDR2: SEHNR and FQNEAQ (reference sequence). The V end was cut by 5 bases, the J end by 5 bases, with 12 bases between. The CDR3 consists of 14 residues. The DNA for the CDR3 is TGTGCCAGCAGCCCGGTTGCGACAAATGAAAAACTGTTTTTT. Protein: CASSPVATNEKLFF.

The chain joins TRBV28 to TRBJ1-6; 8 nucleotides match TRBD1. The CDR3 extends over 16 amino acids. CDR1 and CDR2 (germline): MDHEN, SYDVKM. Trimming at V came to 6 bases and at J to 8 bases, leaving 12 bases not matched to a gene. CDR3 DNA: TGTGCCAGCAGCTATCACACAGGGGGGGGAGATTCACCCCTCCACTTT. Protein: CASSYHTGGGDSPLHF.

Only one count was recorded for this clone. The CDR3 loop is CASSLDLDRNNSPLHF. For the CDR3, the DNA is TGTGCCAGCAGCTTAGATCTGGACAGGAATAATTCACCCCTCCACTTT. The chain employs TRBV11-3 and TRBJ1-6; TRBD1 aligns across 7 bases. Germline values: CDR1 SGHNT, CDR2 YENEEA. Trimming took 0 bases from V and 5 from J; bases not matched to a gene: 4. The CDR3 extends over 16 amino acids.

The chain carries TRBV7-2 and TRBJ1-1; D is ambiguous. This CDR3 contains 15 residues. Germline V lookup: CDR1 SGHTA, CDR2 FQGNSA. Trimming removed 4 bases from V and 5 bases from J, with 17 bases in between. CDR3 protein: CASSWGANGRTEAFF. For the CDR3, the DNA is TGTGCCAGCAGCTGGGGAGCAAACGGAAGGACTGAAGCTTTCTTT.

Note on this clone: The same CDR3 can be traced to other DNA sequences in this sample. The gene calls are TRBV18 and TRBJ2-3; no firm D call. The V gene lost 3 bases and the J gene lost 0 bases, with 1 base spanning the gap. This CDR3 has 12 amino acids. Germline CDR1 and CDR2: KGHSH and LQKENI. This chain's CDR3 is CASSPSTDTQYF. CDR3 DNA: TGTGCCAGCTCACCTAGCACAGATACGCAGTATTTT.

The chain links TRBV28 to TRBJ1-3; a weak D match, TRBD1 (6 bases). V lost 5 bases to trimming and J lost 2 bases, with 10 bases between them. Per germline, CDR1 MDHEN and CDR2 SYDVKM. The CDR3 sequence is 14 residues long. This CDR3 reads CASSGGTPGNTIYF. The CDR3 DNA follows: TGTGCCAGCAGTGGGGGGACACCTGGAAACACCATATATTTT.

The chain combines TRBV14 with TRBJ2-2; D not certain. CDR1 and CDR2 from the germline V gene are SGHDN and FVKESK. The CDR3 contains 13 residues. V gave up 2 bases and J gave up 5 bases, with 6 bases separating them. The CDR3 is CASSQQVTGELFF. For the CDR3, the DNA is TGTGCCAGCAGCCAACAAGTTACCGGGGAGCTGTTTTTT.

This rearrangement joins TRBV15 to TRBJ1-3; 10 nucleotides agree with TRBD1. V lost 1 base to trimming and J lost 5 bases; unmatched junction nucleotides: 2. This CDR3 region has 15 residues. Germline V CDR1 and CDR2: LNHNV, YYDKDF (reference sequence). The CDR3 sequence is CATSRAGQGRNTIYF. The DNA for the CDR3 is TGTGCCACCAGCAGAGCGGGACAGGGGAGAAACACCATATATTTT.